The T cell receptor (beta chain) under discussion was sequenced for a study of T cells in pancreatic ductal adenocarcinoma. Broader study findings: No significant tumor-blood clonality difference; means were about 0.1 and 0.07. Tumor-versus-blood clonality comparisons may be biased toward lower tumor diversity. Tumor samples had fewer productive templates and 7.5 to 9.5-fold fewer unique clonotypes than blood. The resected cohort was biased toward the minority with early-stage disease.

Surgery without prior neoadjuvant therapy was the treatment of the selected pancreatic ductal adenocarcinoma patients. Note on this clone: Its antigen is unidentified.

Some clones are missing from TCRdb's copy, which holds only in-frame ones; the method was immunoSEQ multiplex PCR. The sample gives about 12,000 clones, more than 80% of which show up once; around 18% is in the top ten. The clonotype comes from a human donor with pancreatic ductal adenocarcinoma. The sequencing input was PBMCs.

The chain's CDR3 is CASSLTDPAYEQYF. CDR3 DNA: TGCGCCAGCAGCTTGACAGACCCCGCCTACGAGCAGTACTTC. This chain links TRBV5-1 with TRBJ2-7, with D unresolved. The CDR3 is 14 amino acids. Trimming pared 1 base from V and 2 bases from J, leaving 10 bases between. Germline V lookup: CDR1 SGHRS, CDR2 YFSETQ.